The next 14 T cell receptor beta chains were all read from a single sample in a study of blood T cells in healthy people across ages. A second PCR, run for about 6 to 11 cycles, used a sample-barcoded 5' primer plus a J-beta primer mix. TCRdb analysed the 5' RACE reads with MiXCR anew, one entry per CDR3 protein. The sample lists over 1,500,000 distinct CDR3 sequences; 49% were seen once. What was sequenced was blood. The receptors were sampled from a woman aged 40-49 years in good health.

To note about this clonotype: One end of the junction is discordant with germline, which a read error may explain. The V gene is TRBV12-3 or TRBV12-4, the J gene TRBJ2-3; TRBD1 aligns across 7 bases. The CDR3 sequence is 18 residues long. Here the CDR3 reads CASGLTDRATASTDTQYF. In nucleotides, the CDR3 is TGTGCCAGCGGTTTAACAGACAGGGCAACGGCCAGCACAGATACGCAGTATTTT.

The chain combines TRBV7-2 with TRBJ1-1; D may be TRBD1 (6 bases). Germline V CDR1 and CDR2: SGHTA, FQGNSA. The CDR3 is made up of 15 amino acids. With 3 bases removed from V and 4 bases from J, the gap between germline ends came to 15 bases. CDR3 in amino acids: CASSFGTGGFTEAFF. CDR3 nucleotides: TGTGCCAGCAGCTTTGGGACGGGGGGCTTCACTGAAGCTTTCTTT. Variable domain in full (rest from reference TRBV7-2 and TRBJ1-1): GAGVSQSPSNKVTEKGKDVELRCDPISGHTALYWYRQSLGQGLEFLIYFQGNSAPDKSGLPSDRFSAERTGGSVSTLTIQRTQQEDSAVYLCASSFGTGGFTEAFFGQGTRLTVV.

The chain uses TRBV6-2 or TRBV6-3 and TRBJ1-1; possibly TRBD1 for D (5 bases). Trimming pared 2 bases from V and 4 bases from J, leaving 20 bases between. Germline lookup yields CDR1 MNHEY and CDR2 SVGEGT. The CDR3 sequence is 17 residues long. The CDR3 DNA sequence: TGTGCCAGCAGTTACAGGCGGGCAGGGAACTTCGCCACTGAAGCTTTCTTT. Translated, it gives CASSYRRAGNFATEAFF.

The chain has TRBV7-2 and TRBJ2-7; either TRBD1 or TRBD2 may supply D (5 bases each). Trimming removed 5 bases from V and 7 bases from J, with 15 bases in between. There are 13 residues in the CDR3. The germline CDR1 and CDR2 sequences are SGHTA and FQGNSA. The CDR3 nucleotides are TGTGCCAGCAGCCACCGGTGGGGGTGGGAGCAGTACTTC. It codes for CASSHRWGWEQYF.

V is TRBV20-1 and J is TRBJ2-1; TRBD2 matches at 10 bases. The CDR3 runs 16 residues. The germline gives CDR1 DFQATT, CDR2 SNEGSKA (reference sequence). With V trimmed by 2 bases and J by 4 bases, 8 bases remained unmatched. The DNA for the CDR3 is TGCAGTGCTAGACGGAGCGGGGGGGCGAGATACAATGAGCAGTTCTTC. Amino acids: CSARRSGGARYNEQFF.

V and J are TRBV6-2 or TRBV6-3 and TRBJ2-3, with D tentatively TRBD1 or TRBD2 (5 bases each). This CDR3 has 15 amino acids. V dropped 6 bases and J dropped 5 bases, with 18 bases sitting between them. Germline CDR1 reads MNHEY; CDR2 reads SVGEGT. CDR3 amino acids: CASSLGTRRLDTQYF. The CDR3 bases are TGTGCCAGCAGCCTCGGGACCCGCAGGTTAGATACGCAGTATTTT.

The V call is TRBV12-3 or TRBV12-4, the J call TRBJ1-2; TRBD1 matches 9 bases. J was trimmed by 5 bases and V by 4 bases; bases with no gene match: 11. The CDR3 covers 16 residues. CDR3: CASSSAAGQGLYGYTF. The CDR3 DNA reads as TGTGCCAGCAGTTCAGCCGCGGGACAGGGTCTTTATGGCTACACCTTC.

This clonotype was seen ten or more times. The chain uses TRBV4-3 and TRBJ2-7, with 9 bases fitting TRBD1. The J segment lost 5 bases and the V segment lost 4 bases, leaving 6 bases of the junction unmatched. Germline V gene lookup returns CDR1 LGHNA and CDR2 YSLEER. This CDR3 contains 14 residues. CDR3: CASSRGQGLNEQYF. The CDR3 coding sequence is TGCGCCAGCAGCCGGGGACAGGGATTAAACGAGCAGTACTTC.

This chain links TRBV7-2 with TRBJ1-1, with 10 positions matching TRBD1. The CDR3 contains 17 residues. The germline V gene has CDR1 SGHTA and CDR2 FQGNSA. V shed 5 bases and J 5 bases; nucleotides not matched to a gene: 14. The CDR3 DNA is TGTGCCAGCAGCCCGACAGGGGGCAGTCTAAGGTGGACTGAAGCTTTCTTT. Encoded protein: CASSPTGGSLRWTEAFF. The full variable domain, completed using reference TRBV7-2 and TRBJ1-1, is GAGVSQSPSNKVTEKGKDVELRCDPISGHTALYWYRQSLGQGLEFLIYFQGNSAPDKSGLPSDRFSAERTGGSVSTLTIQRTQQEDSAVYLCASSPTGGSLRWTEAFFGQGTRLTVV.

The chain combines TRBV20-1 with TRBJ2-1; D unresolved. From germline, CDR1 is DFQATT and CDR2 SNEGSKA (reference sequence). The CDR3 has 15 residues. V was cut by 1 base and J by 2 bases, with 12 bases left in between. Written as DNA, the CDR3 is TGCAGTGCTAGAGGTTCGCGGTTCCCCTACAATGAGCAGTTCTTC. Translating gives CSARGSRFPYNEQFF.

This clonotype was detected only a few times. The V gene is TRBV7-2, the J gene TRBJ2-1, with unresolved D. The germline V gene encodes CDR1 SGHTA and CDR2 FQGNSA. V was shortened by 1 base and J by 7 bases, with 11 bases between the two germline ends. The CDR3 is made up of 14 amino acids. This chain's CDR3 is CASSLEGFLNEQFF. The CDR3 DNA follows: TGTGCCAGCAGCTTAGAAGGGTTTCTTAATGAGCAGTTCTTC.

The genes are TRBV20-1 and TRBJ2-2; TRBD2 aligns across 13 bases. Germline V CDR1 and CDR2: DFQATT, SNEGSKA (reference sequence). This CDR3 region has 15 residues. V lost 5 bases, J lost 5 bases, and 5 bases stayed unmatched. The CDR3 reads CSAPRLAGGTGELFF. Written as DNA, the CDR3 is TGCAGTGCTCCCAGACTAGCGGGGGGAACCGGGGAGCTGTTTTTT.

This clonotype occurred a few times. The gene calls are TRBV7-9 and TRBJ2-1; the D is unclear. The CDR3 runs 16 residues. The V and J ends lost 1 base and 1 base respectively, with 11 bases between them. Germline V CDR1 and CDR2: SEHNR, FQNEAQ (reference sequence). The CDR3 DNA sequence: TGTGCCAGCAGCTTAGTCCTCGGGCCGTCCTACAATGAGCAGTTCTTC. Amino acid sequence: CASSLVLGPSYNEQFF.

The V gene is TRBV5-1, the J gene TRBJ2-1; D might be TRBD1 (6 bases). Near its end, the DNA agrees better with TRBJ2-7, so the J call may be wrong. The germline CDR1 and CDR2 sequences are SGHRS and YFSETQ. The CDR3 totals 17 residues. In DNA, the CDR3 is TGCGCCAGCAGCTTCACCCCCAGGGGAAGCTCCTACAATGAGCAGTACTTC. It specifies CASSFTPRGSSYNEQYF.